The clone carrying this T cell receptor beta chain came up a few times. The antigen is undetermined. The entry originates in a study of cytomegalovirus exposure and HLA in healthy donors. V lost 0 bases and J lost 9, with 10 bases in between. The germline V gene encodes CDR1 SGHTS and CDR2 YDEGEE. The CDR3 runs to 12 residues. Findings and caveats of the study: Later analysis suggested links between common viral pathogens and several top significant clusters. In a later analysis, specific HLA alleles were associated with around 17,000 TCR beta sequences at a 0.05 false discovery rate.

The PCR used 60 Vbeta and 13 Jbeta primers. TCRdb keeps only in-frame clones here, not all; method: immunoSEQ multiplex PCR. The sample shows 150,000 to 200,000 clones, roughly 80% of them seen only once. Sequencing used PBMCs. This sequence joins TRBV5-8 and TRBJ2-7; D is undetermined. The receptor was isolated from a human donor in good health. The CDR3 sequence is CASSLDSAVQYF. DNA for the CDR3: TGTGCCAGCAGCTTGGACAGTGCCGTGCAGTACTTC. The full variable domain, in which reference TRBV5-8 and TRBJ2-7 provide the parts outside the CDR3, is EAGVTQSPTHLIKTRGQQATLRCSPISGHTSVYWYQQALGLGLQFLLWYDEGEERNRGNFPPRFSGRQFPNYSSELNVNALELEDSALYLCASSLDSAVQYFGPGTRLTVT.